The rows below give T cell receptor beta chains drawn from one sample of a study of blood T cells in healthy people across ages. TCRdb re-called the 5' RACE reads with MiXCR, one entry per CDR3 protein. There are approximately 730,000 distinct CDR3 sequences in the sample; roughly 50% occur only once, and roughly two fifths lies in the top ten. Sequencing used blood. All receptors come from a man older than 75 in good health. The CDR3 runs from the conserved cysteine through the conserved F or W. Each record gives: CDR3 DNA, CDR3 protein, D gene, V gene, clone size, J gene. The D gene is left open where the match is weak. Clone size is not always given. Where it is, it says once, few, many or a class for expanded clones.

DNA: TGTGCCAGCAGCGTAAGTCCGGGGGGCCCGAGCGGTGAGCAGTTCTTC
CDR3: CASSVSPGGPSGEQFF
D: -
V: TRBV9
size: -
J: TRBJ2-1

DNA: TGCAGTGCTAGGGGACTAGCGGGAGAAACGAACACCGGGGAGCTGTTTTTT
CDR3: CSARGLAGETNTGELFF
D: TRBD2
V: TRBV20-1
size: once
J: TRBJ2-2

DNA: TGTGCCAGCAGTTTACGCGGGACAGGGGGCTTGTACGAGCAGTACTTC
CDR3: CASSLRGTGGLYEQYF
D: TRBD1
V: TRBV27
size: few
J: TRBJ2-7

DNA: TGCAGTGCTAGAGATATGGGGGCCAACGTCCTGACTTTC
CDR3: CSARDMGANVLTF
D: -
V: TRBV20-1
size: -
J: TRBJ2-6

DNA: TGTGCCAGCAGCTTATCGGCGGGTTTCTCCTACAATGAGCAGTTCTTC
CDR3: CASSLSAGFSYNEQFF
D: -
V: TRBV11-2
size: -
J: TRBJ2-1

DNA: TGTGCCAGCAGCTTAGACAGGGCTAGCACAGATACGCAGTATTTT
CDR3: CASSLDRASTDTQYF
D: -
V: TRBV7-2
size: many
J: TRBJ2-3

DNA: TGTGCCAGCAGACGCGGGAGGTCGGTAACAGATACGCAGTATTTT
CDR3: CASRRGRSVTDTQYF
D: TRBD2
V: TRBV6-2/TRBV6-3
size: once
J: TRBJ2-3

DNA: TGTGCCATCAGGGCTCGACAACAAGAGACCCAGTACTTC
CDR3: CAIRARQQETQYF
D: -
V: TRBV10-3
size: -
J: TRBJ2-5

DNA: TGTGCCAGCAGTGAATCCGGGACTAGGCACAGATACGCGTATTTT
CDR3: CASSESGTRHRYAYF
D: TRBD2
V: TRBV25-1
size: -
J: TRBJ2-3

DNA: TGTGCCAGCAGTGCTCGGGACCCGTTGTCTACTAATGAAAAACTGTTTTTT
CDR3: CASSARDPLSTNEKLFF
D: -
V: TRBV2
size: few
J: TRBJ1-4

DNA: TGTGCCACCAGTGATCCTAGCGCGGAAAGAACCGGGGAGCTGTTTTTT
CDR3: CATSDPSAERTGELFF
D: -
V: TRBV24-1
size: -
J: TRBJ2-2

DNA: TGTGCCAGCAGCCGGGGACAGGCTGGTTCACCCCTCCACTTT
CDR3: CASSRGQAGSPLHF
D: TRBD1
V: TRBV7-9
size: -
J: TRBJ1-6

DNA: TGTGCTAGCAGCTTAGCGCGGGGCGAGGGGACCCAGTACTTC
CDR3: CASSLARGEGTQYF
D: -
V: TRBV7-7
size: many
J: TRBJ2-5

DNA: TGTGCCATCAGCGGGACAGGGCACTACAATGAGCAGTACTTC
CDR3: CAISGTGHYNEQYF
D: TRBD1
V: TRBV10-3
size: -
J: TRBJ2-7

DNA: TGTGCCAGCAGCCCCCATGGACTAGCGGACGAGCAGTACTTC
CDR3: CASSPHGLADEQYF
D: TRBD2
V: TRBV9
size: -
J: TRBJ2-7

DNA: TGTGCCAGCAGCCCCCCCTTTGGTACCGGGGAGCTGTTTTTT
CDR3: CASSPPFGTGELFF
D: -
V: TRBV7-9
size: -
J: TRBJ2-2

DNA: TGTGCCAGTACCAGAATTATGTCTGGGGCCAACGTCCTGACTTTC
CDR3: CASTRIMSGANVLTF
D: -
V: TRBV27
size: few
J: TRBJ2-6

DNA: TGTGCCATTCAGTTGGGTTGGGACACTGAAGCTTTCTTT
CDR3: CAIQLGWDTEAFF
D: -
V: TRBV10-3
size: few
J: TRBJ1-1

DNA: TGCAGTGCTAGAGCAGGGCAGGGGGGAGAGACCCAGTACTTC
CDR3: CSARAGQGGETQYF
D: -
V: TRBV20-1
size: few
J: TRBJ2-5

DNA: TGTGCCAGCAACTTAGCTGGCAGGGAGCGTGAGCAGTTCTTC
CDR3: CASNLAGREREQFF
D: -
V: TRBV7-2
size: -
J: TRBJ2-1

DNA: TGTGCCAGCAGCTTAGCGGCAGGGCAACTTAACTATGGCTACACCTTC
CDR3: CASSLAAGQLNYGYTF
D: -
V: TRBV11-2
size: few
J: TRBJ1-2

DNA: TGTGCCAGCAGTTCTATCGGGCTCTACGAGCAGTACTTC
CDR3: CASSSIGLYEQYF
D: -
V: TRBV6-6
size: few
J: TRBJ2-7

DNA: TGCGCCAGCAGCTTGGCACCCTTCTACAATGAGCAGTTCTTC
CDR3: CASSLAPFYNEQFF
D: -
V: TRBV5-1
size: -
J: TRBJ2-1

DNA: TGTGCCAGCAGTCTTAGACAGGGGATAAAAGAGCAGTACTTC
CDR3: CASSLRQGIKEQYF
D: TRBD1
V: TRBV25-1
size: few
J: TRBJ2-7

DNA: TGTGCCAGCAGTTACTCCGAACTTCTCGCGGGAGAATCCGAGCAGTACTTC
CDR3: CASSYSELLAGESEQYF
D: TRBD2
V: TRBV6-2/TRBV6-3
size: -
J: TRBJ2-7

DNA: TGTGCCAGCAGCCACGGGGACTCACCCCTCCACTTT
CDR3: CASSHGDSPLHF
D: -
V: TRBV3-1
size: -
J: TRBJ1-6

DNA: TGTGCCACCAGTGAGTCAGGGGTCTCCTACGAGCAGTACTTC
CDR3: CATSESGVSYEQYF
D: -
V: TRBV24-1
size: few
J: TRBJ2-7

DNA: TGTGCCAGCAGCTTAGACTATGGGACCCAGTACTTC
CDR3: CASSLDYGTQYF
D: -
V: TRBV7-2
size: many
J: TRBJ2-5

DNA: TGTGCCAGCAGCGTAGATGGGACTAGCGATTACAATGAGCAGTTCTTC
CDR3: CASSVDGTSDYNEQFF
D: TRBD2
V: TRBV9
size: -
J: TRBJ2-1

DNA: TGTGCCAGCACGGGACAGGTCCAAGAGACCCAGTACTTC
CDR3: CASTGQVQETQYF
D: TRBD1
V: TRBV2
size: few
J: TRBJ2-5

DNA: TGTGCCAGCAGCCAGGAATGGAGCGGGAGTGGCTACAATGAGCAGTACTTC
CDR3: CASSQEWSGSGYNEQYF
D: TRBD2
V: TRBV4-2
size: -
J: TRBJ2-7

DNA: TGTGCCAGCAGTCCCGGCCTCAGGGGCGTGAACGAGCAGTACTTC
CDR3: CASSPGLRGVNEQYF
D: -
V: TRBV6-5
size: -
J: TRBJ2-7

DNA: TGTGCCAGCTCGTCGACTAGCGCAACCTACGAGCAGTACTTC
CDR3: CASSSTSATYEQYF
D: TRBD2
V: TRBV18
size: -
J: TRBJ2-7

DNA: TGTGCCACCAGTGATTTGGGACAGCAATCAGATACGCAGTATTTT
CDR3: CATSDLGQQSDTQYF
D: -
V: TRBV24-1
size: many
J: TRBJ2-3

DNA: TGTGCCAGCAGCTACGGACTAGCGGAAAATGAGCAGTTCTTC
CDR3: CASSYGLAENEQFF
D: TRBD2
V: TRBV7-2
size: -
J: TRBJ2-1

DNA: TGTGCCAGCAGCTGGCGCAGACTAGCGGGAAGACAAGAGACCCAGTACTTC
CDR3: CASSWRRLAGRQETQYF
D: TRBD2
V: TRBV7-9
size: -
J: TRBJ2-5

DNA: TGTGCCAGCAGTAAACAGGTCGGACTCAAGAACACTGAAGCTTTCTTT
CDR3: CASSKQVGLKNTEAFF
D: -
V: TRBV6-6
size: -
J: TRBJ1-1

DNA: TGTGCCAGCAGAACTCCGGGACAGGGGGCTTCCTACGAGCAGTACTTC
CDR3: CASRTPGQGASYEQYF
D: TRBD1
V: TRBV6-5
size: -
J: TRBJ2-7

DNA: TGTGCCAGCCAGCCCCCCGGGCTAGCGAACACCGGGGAGCTGTTTTTT
CDR3: CASQPPGLANTGELFF
D: -
V: TRBV7-2
size: -
J: TRBJ2-2

DNA: TGTGCCAGCAGTTTATCATATGAGGGCAGGGGCACTGAAGCTTTCTTT
CDR3: CASSLSYEGRGTEAFF
D: -
V: TRBV27
size: -
J: TRBJ1-1

DNA: TGTGCCAGCAGCTTAAGTCAGGGGGGTGTGGGTGAGCAGTTCTTC
CDR3: CASSLSQGGVGEQFF
D: -
V: TRBV7-2
size: few
J: TRBJ2-1

DNA: TGTGCCAGCAGCTCGAGCGGGAGGGAACACAATGAGCAGTTCTTC
CDR3: CASSSSGREHNEQFF
D: TRBD2
V: TRBV4-2
size: few
J: TRBJ2-1

DNA: TGTGCCAGCAGCCCATCCAAATTATACATTCAGTACTTC
CDR3: CASSPSKLYIQYF
D: -
V: TRBV7-9
size: few
J: TRBJ2-4

DNA: TGTGCCAGCAGTTTCTTAACCCCGACTAGCGGGAGGGTAAATGAGCAGTACTTC
CDR3: CASSFLTPTSGRVNEQYF
D: TRBD2
V: TRBV28
size: -
J: TRBJ2-5